The clone carrying this T cell receptor (beta chain) was detected only a few times. The V gene end was trimmed by 1 base and the J gene end by 8 bases; junction bases not matched to a gene: 12. This CDR3 region has 18 residues. Germline V gives CDR1 SGHVS, CDR2 FNYEAQ. The data stem from a study of T cells after yellow fever vaccination. Each CDR3 protein is one row after TCRdb ran MiXCR on the 5' RACE reads. The repertoire holds some 350,000 distinct CDR3 sequences, with 3% to 4.5% as singletons. The chain uses TRBV7-6 and TRBJ2-3; TRBD2 matches 13 bases. Sequencing used PBMCs, obtained 5 days after the yellow fever booster vaccination. The source is a man aged 18-30 years who received the YFV17D yellow fever vaccine. The CDR3 protein is CASSLGSLGLAGAGTQYF. The CDR3 DNA reads TGTGCCAGCAGCTTAGGGTCACTCGGACTAGCGGGGGCTGGTACGCAGTATTTT. Full variable domain (outside the CDR3, taken from reference TRBV7-6 and TRBJ2-3): GAGVSQSPRYKVTKRGQDVALRCDPISGHVSLYWYRQALGQGPEFLTYFNYEAQQDKSGLPNDRFSAERPEGSISTLTIQRTEQRDSAMYRCASSLGSLGLAGAGTQYFGPGTRLTVL.